Below are 10 T cell receptor beta chains sequenced from a single sample in a study of T-cell reconstitution after alpha-beta-depleted transplantation in children. Unique molecular identifiers were used to barcode this TCRbeta library. Each CDR3 protein is one row after TCRdb ran MiXCR on the PCR reads. This table holds approximately 490,000 distinct CDR3 sequences, over 9.5% found once. The sequencing here drew on PBMCs, taken before TCRalphabeta/CD19-depleted stem cell transplant. The receptors derive from a child aged 2 to 10 with inherited bone marrow failure, due to receive a stem cell transplant.

The V call is TRBV7-9, the J call TRBJ2-1; the D gene is possibly TRBD1 (5 bases). This CDR3 spans 13 amino acids. The V and J ends lost 4 bases and 14 bases respectively, with 18 bases between them. Germline V gene sequence: CDR1 SEHNR, CDR2 FQNEAQ (reference sequence). The CDR3 protein is CASSYRPQGGEFF. Here the CDR3 DNA reads TGTGCCAGCAGCTATCGGCCTCAGGGTGGGGAGTTCTTC.

This clonotype was counted ten times or more. The chain employs TRBV27 and TRBJ2-6; D ambiguous. The V gene's germline CDR1 is MNHEY and CDR2 SMNVEV (reference sequence). The CDR3 runs to 12 residues. The V end lost 7 bases, the J end lost 1 base, and 2 bases lay between the germline ends. The CDR3, as DNA: TGTGCCAGCACGTCTGGGGCCAACGTCCTGACTTTC. Its protein product is CASTSGANVLTF.

Many counts were recorded for this clonotype. The V call is TRBV29-1, the J call TRBJ2-7; D unclear. CDR3 size: 13 residues. The V and J ends lost 4 bases and 7 bases respectively, with 17 bases between them. Germline CDR1 reads SQVTM; CDR2 reads ANQGSEA. DNA of the CDR3: TGCAGCGTTGTGGTCAGGATCCCTACGGAGCAGTACTTC. It is translated as CSVVVRIPTEQYF.

In its sample, this clonotype was seen many times. The CDR3: CASSSPSGVNGYTF. The CDR3 nucleotides are TGTGCCAGCAGTTCCCCGAGCGGGGTGAATGGCTACACCTTC. The chain combines TRBV12-3 or TRBV12-4 with TRBJ1-2; D ambiguous. CDR3 length: 14 amino acids. V lost 4 bases and J 6 bases, leaving 15 bases between the germline ends.

This clonotype has just a few counts. The J gene is TRBJ1-1, the V gene TRBV6-2 or TRBV6-3, with D possibly matching TRBD1 (5 bases). Trimming shortened V by 0 bases and J by 1 base, and 12 bases separated the two germline ends. The CDR3 is made up of 16 amino acids. Germline-derived CDR1 and CDR2 are MNHEY and SVGEGT. This chain's CDR3 is CASSYSVTDPNTEAFF. CDR3 in DNA: TGTGCCAGCAGTTACTCCGTGACAGACCCGAACACTGAAGCTTTCTTT.

This clonotype was recorded many times. J is TRBJ2-1 and V is TRBV7-2, with D maybe TRBD2 (6 bases). CDR1 and CDR2 (germline): SGHTA, FQGNSA. The length of the CDR3 is 14 residues. V shed 4 bases and J shed 6 bases, with 13 bases lying between them. CDR3 coding DNA: TGTGCCAGCAGCTCTTCCGGGACTCCCAATGAGCAGTTCTTC. It codes for CASSSSGTPNEQFF.

This clonotype was detected many times. The chain employs TRBV6-5 and TRBJ2-5; TRBD2 might be the D (6 bases). This CDR3 is built from 16 residues. V lost 2 bases and J lost 4, with 17 bases in between. CDR1 MNHEY and CDR2 SVGAGI come from the germline V gene. The CDR3 DNA sequence: TGTGCCAGCAGTTACGCCTTTTTCGCGGAGGGAGAGACCCAGTACTTC. It specifies CASSYAFFAEGETQYF.

Turning to this clonotype: This sequence may be a read error, since a much larger clone differs from it by one base. The chain carries TRBV28 and TRBJ2-1, with TRBD2 matching over 7 bases. The CDR3 extends over 13 amino acids. The germline gives CDR1 MDHEN, CDR2 SYDVKM. Trimming at V came to 3 bases and at J to 11 bases, leaving 7 bases not matched to a gene. The CDR3 nucleotides are TGTGCCAGCAGTTTCCTAGCGGCGAATCAGCAGTTCTTC. It yields the protein CASSFLAANQQFF. The full variable domain, rest sourced from reference TRBV28 and TRBJ2-1, is DVKVTQSSRYLVKRTGEKVFLECVQDMDHENMFWYRQDPGLGLRLIYFSYDVKMKEKGDIPEGYSVSREKKERFSLILESASTNQTSMYLCASSFLAANQQFFGPGTRLTVL.

The table lists this clonotype with many counts. The V call is TRBV20-1, the J call TRBJ2-2, with 7 bases identical to TRBD2. The germline gives CDR1 DFQATT, CDR2 SNEGSKA (reference sequence). V was pared by 3 bases and J by 8 bases, with 12 bases of the junction left unmatched. The CDR3 has 15 residues. CDR3 residues: CSARIAKSGIGELFF. In nucleotides, the CDR3 is TGCAGTGCTAGGATAGCCAAGAGCGGGATAGGGGAGCTGTTTTTT.

This clonotype was found a few times. This chain uses TRBV12-3 or TRBV12-4 with TRBJ2-3; 11 nucleotides agree with TRBD1. The CDR3 loop spans 17 amino acids. J gave up 7 bases and V 1 base, and 10 bases lay outside the gene matches. In nucleotides, the CDR3 is TGTGCCAGCAGTTTAGGTTGGGCCGGGACAGGGGGTTATACGCAGTATTTT. Translation gives CASSLGWAGTGGYTQYF.